The 21 T cell receptor beta chains below all came from one sample that was sequenced in a study of cytomegalovirus exposure and HLA in healthy donors (dated by TCRdb to about 2017). Preparation of the library involved the immunoSEQ multiplex PCR assay. TCRdb retrieved this table from immuneACCESS and kept in-frame rearrangements only. Not all clones are present; in checked studies, unresolved V genes account for under half, and no reason is known for the remainder. This sample lists 100,000 to 150,000 clones; about 96% were detected once. 1.5% to 2% of the sample comes from the top ten. The sequencing input was PBMCs. Receptor source: a man between 18 and 29 years old in good health and CMV-seronegative.

The V gene is TRBV29-1, the J gene TRBJ2-1; 8 bases align to TRBD1. V lost 4 bases, J lost 8 bases, and 13 bases stayed unmatched. The CDR3 has 15 amino acids. The V gene's germline CDR1 is SQVTM and CDR2 ANQGSEA. The CDR3 loop is CSVAIRDRSSYEQFF. In nucleotides, the CDR3 is TGCAGCGTTGCCATCCGGGACAGGTCTTCATATGAGCAGTTCTTC.

The V and J genes are TRBV9 and TRBJ2-1, with 8 positions matching TRBD2. J was trimmed by 6 bases and V by 4 bases; bases with no gene match: 9. CDR3 size: 15 residues. Germline assignment: CDR1 SGDLS and CDR2 YYNGEE. In nucleotides, the CDR3 is TGTGCCAGCAGCCTAACTAGCGGTCACGGCAATGAGCAGTTCTTC. This encodes CASSLTSGHGNEQFF.

CDR3 sequence: CASSLSSPDTQYF. The CDR3 bases are TGTGCCAGCAGTTTATCGTCTCCAGATACGCAGTATTTT. The chain couples TRBV27 to TRBJ2-3; no clear D. Trimming cost V 0 bases and J 4 bases, with 5 bases left between them. The length of the CDR3 is 13 residues. The V gene's germline CDR1 is MNHEY and CDR2 SMNVEV (reference sequence).

J is TRBJ2-7 and V is TRBV18; 14 bases map to TRBD2. CDR1 and CDR2 from the germline V gene are KGHSH and LQKENI. The CDR3 is 20 amino acids. V was pared by 5 bases and J by 6 bases, with 21 bases of the junction left unmatched. For the CDR3, the DNA is TGTGCCAGCTCATTACTCTCCGGGACTAGCGGGAGCCCCGCTTCAGGCGAGCAGTACTTC. Its translation: CASSLLSGTSGSPASGEQYF.

This chain connects TRBV11-1 to TRBJ2-1, with 11 bases aligning to TRBD2. V dropped 3 bases and J dropped 7; count of bases not matched to a gene: 2. CDR1 SGHAT and CDR2 FQDESV come from the germline V gene (reference sequence). This CDR3 contains 14 residues. In DNA form, the CDR3 reads TGTGCCAGCAGCTTTACTAGCGGGAGTAATGAGCAGTTCTTC. Amino acids: CASSFTSGSNEQFF.

The CDR3 loop reads CASSEFSYGYTF. The CDR3 region has the DNA TGTGCCAGCAGTGAATTCAGCTATGGCTACACCTTC. The J gene is TRBJ1-2, the V gene TRBV2; D is unclear. Trimming took off 2 bases at V and 4 bases at J, with 5 bases between the two ends. CDR1 and CDR2 (germline): SNHLY, FYNNEI. The CDR3 spans 12 residues.

In DNA, the CDR3 is TGTGCCAGCAGCCAAACTAGCGGAAGCACAGATACGCAGTATTTT. This sequence encodes CASSQTSGSTDTQYF. The chain recombines TRBV4-2 with TRBJ2-3; 8 bases map to TRBD2. CDR3 length equals 15 residues. The germline V gene encodes CDR1 LGHNA and CDR2 YNFKEQ. The trim removed 2 bases at V and 0 bases at J, leaving 1 base unmatched.

This clone showed up just once. The V and J genes are TRBV7-9 and TRBJ2-5, with D perhaps TRBD1 (6 bases). Trimming cost V 2 bases and J 3 bases, with 7 bases left between them. This CDR3 contains 13 residues. The germline gives CDR1 SEHNR, CDR2 FQNEAQ (reference sequence). The CDR3 region is CASSLSGEETQYF. CDR3 nucleotides: TGTGCCAGCAGCTTATCAGGGGAAGAGACCCAGTACTTC.

The gene calls are TRBV27 and TRBJ1-2, with D tentatively TRBD1 (6 bases). The CDR3 covers 13 residues. CDR1 is MNHEY and CDR2 is SMNVEV in the germline V gene (reference sequence). The V gene lost 6 bases and the J gene lost 4 bases, with 12 bases spanning the gap. The CDR3 coding sequence is TGTGCCAGCAGCCTCACAGGGCGCTATGGCTACACCTTC. Protein: CASSLTGRYGYTF.

The V call is TRBV5-1, the J call TRBJ2-7; possible D gene TRBD1, 7 bases. Germline V gene data show CDR1 as SGHRS and CDR2 as YFSETQ. The germline V and J ends were trimmed by 4 bases and 9 bases, with 20 bases remaining between them. The CDR3 covers 14 residues. The CDR3 coding sequence is TGCGCCAGCAGCGATGTGGCAGGGGGGAGTGGGCAGTACTTC. Translation gives CASSDVAGGSGQYF.

This chain connects TRBV29-1 to TRBJ2-5, with D perhaps TRBD1 (6 bases). The CDR3 consists of 12 residues. Trimming cost V 3 bases and J 3 bases, with 8 bases left between them. The V gene's germline CDR1 is SQVTM and CDR2 ANQGSEA. The CDR3 protein is CSVEAGEETQYF. In DNA form, the CDR3 reads TGCAGCGTTGAGGCAGGGGAAGAGACCCAGTACTTC.

DNA of the CDR3: TGTGCCTGGAGACTTTCCTACAATGAGCAGTTCTTC. This sequence encodes CAWRLSYNEQFF. The V call is TRBV30, the J call TRBJ2-1; D ambiguous. The CDR3 has 12 residues. The V end lost 3 bases, the J end lost 1 base, and 4 bases lay between the germline ends. Looked up from germline, CDR1 is GTSNPN and CDR2 is SVGIG (reference sequence).

The rearrangement joins TRBV9 to TRBJ2-7; 8 nucleotides agree with TRBD2. The V gene's germline CDR1 is SGDLS and CDR2 YYNGEE. The CDR3 spans 14 residues. Trimming removed 0 bases from V and 6 bases from J; junction bases left unmatched: 5. The chain's CDR3 is CASSVASGSPEQYF. The DNA for the CDR3 is TGTGCCAGCAGCGTAGCCAGCGGGAGCCCCGAGCAGTACTTC.

J is TRBJ2-5 and V is TRBV27; D possibly corresponds to TRBD1 (8 bases). Trimming cost V 4 bases and J 7 bases, with 16 bases left between them. From germline, CDR1 is MNHEY and CDR2 SMNVEV (reference sequence). The CDR3 has 14 amino acids. The CDR3 DNA reads TGTGCCAGCAGTTCCTCAGGGGGCGGGGGGACCCAGTACTTC. Translation: CASSSSGGGGTQYF.

The rearrangement links TRBV28 to TRBJ2-7; 7 bases line up with TRBD2. This CDR3 contains 15 residues. The junction had 14 bases not matched to a gene; V was cut back by 7 bases and J by 5 bases. The germline V gene has CDR1 MDHEN and CDR2 SYDVKM. CDR3 region: CASTPRGGEMHEQYF. The CDR3 DNA reads as TGTGCCAGCACCCCACGTGGGGGGGAAATGCACGAGCAGTACTTC.

The chain has TRBV7-9 and TRBJ2-3, with 11 bases lining up with TRBD2. Germline V gene data show CDR1 as SEHNR and CDR2 as FQNEAQ (reference sequence). Trimming cost V 4 bases and J 5 bases; bases outside gene matches: 11. CDR3 length: 17 residues. The CDR3 spells CASSSSRVLAGGDTQYF. CDR3 coding DNA: TGTGCCAGCAGCTCCAGCCGCGTCCTAGCGGGAGGAGATACGCAGTATTTT.

This chain joins TRBV7-2 and TRBJ2-5; 10 nucleotides match TRBD2. Germline V gene sequence: CDR1 SGHTA, CDR2 FQGNSA. CDR3 length: 15 residues. With 5 bases clipped from V and 5 bases from J, the junction kept 8 bases outside the gene matches. CDR3 bases: TGTGCCAGCAGCCTTCAAGCGGGAGGGGGGGAGACCCAGTACTTC. This codes for CASSLQAGGGETQYF.

This clone was found once. The chain links TRBV9 to TRBJ2-1; 14 bases are a match to TRBD2. Germline trimming cut 2 bases from V and 6 bases from J; bases unmatched to any gene: 4. This CDR3 contains 16 residues. CDR1 is SGDLS and CDR2 is YYNGEE in the germline V gene. CDR3 amino acids: CASSVTSGRAGNEQFF. CDR3 nucleotide sequence: TGTGCCAGCAGCGTGACTAGCGGGAGGGCAGGCAATGAGCAGTTCTTC. The full variable domain, rest sourced from reference TRBV9 and TRBJ2-1, is DSGVTQTPKHLITATGQRVTLRCSPRSGDLSVYWYQQSLDQGLQFLIQYYNGEERAKGNILERFSAQQFPDLHSELNLSSLELGDSALYFCASSVTSGRAGNEQFFGPGTRLTVL.

The J gene is TRBJ1-2, the V gene TRBV28, with a weak D call TRBD1 (6 bases). The germline gives CDR1 MDHEN, CDR2 SYDVKM. V was trimmed by 7 bases and J by 0 bases, leaving 18 bases between them. This CDR3 has 16 residues. The CDR3 protein is CASTIPARGANYGYTF. For the CDR3, the DNA is TGTGCCAGCACCATCCCGGCCAGGGGCGCTAACTATGGCTACACCTTC.

DNA for the CDR3: TGTGCCAGCAGTTACGGTTCTAGCGGGTTGGAGGAGACCCAGTACTTC. It encodes CASSYGSSGLEETQYF. The rearrangement uses TRBV6-5 and TRBJ2-5, with 8 bases that match TRBD2. V shed 2 bases and J 5 bases; nucleotides not matched to a gene: 10. Germline-derived CDR1 and CDR2 are MNHEY and SVGAGI. There are 16 residues in the CDR3.

The chain joins TRBV28 to TRBJ2-4; D might be TRBD2 (5 bases). CDR3 length: 14 amino acids. V was cut by 6 bases and J by 0 bases, with 9 bases left in between. Germline V gene lookup returns CDR1 MDHEN and CDR2 SYDVKM. The CDR3: CASRLRVAKNIQYF. CDR3 DNA sequence: TGTGCCAGCAGGTTGAGGGTAGCCAAAAACATTCAGTACTTC.